This TCR beta chain was found in a study of T cell responses to AZD1222 COVID-19 vaccine. Study conclusions and caveats: Spike-specific TCR breadth rose after two AZD1222 doses, and depth rose as well.

A remark on this clone: The antigen remains undetermined.

The repertoire was sequenced with immunoSEQ multiplex PCR; TCRdb's copy has only in-frame clones and lacks some. The table includes about 56,000 clones, about 88% detected once. This CDR3 is built from 16 residues. J lost 1 base, V lost 4 bases, and 5 bases had no gene match. Germline V gene data show CDR1 as SGHRS and CDR2 as YFSETQ. The sequences come from peripheral blood, collected 28 days after the second AZD1222 dose. This TCR derives from an adult who received the AZD1222 COVID-19 vaccine. The chain recombines TRBV5-1 with TRBJ2-5; TRBD2 agrees at 12 bases. CDR3 nucleotides: TGCGCCAGCAGCCCTGGACTAGCGGGGAGCCAAGAGACCCAGTACTTC. Protein sequence: CASSPGLAGSQETQYF.